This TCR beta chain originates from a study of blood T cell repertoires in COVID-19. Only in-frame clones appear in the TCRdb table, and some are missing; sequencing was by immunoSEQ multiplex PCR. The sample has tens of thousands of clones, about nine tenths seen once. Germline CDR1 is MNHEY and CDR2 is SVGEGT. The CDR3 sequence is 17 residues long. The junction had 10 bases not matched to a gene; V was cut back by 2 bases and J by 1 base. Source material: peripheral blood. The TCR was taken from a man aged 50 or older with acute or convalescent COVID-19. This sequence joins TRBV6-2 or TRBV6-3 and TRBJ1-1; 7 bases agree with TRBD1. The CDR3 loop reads CASSYPLGQLKNTEAFF. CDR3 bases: TGTGCCAGCAGTTACCCCCTGGGACAGCTAAAGAACACTGAAGCTTTCTTT.